This TCR beta chain was recovered during a study of cytomegalovirus exposure and HLA in healthy donors (dated by TCRdb to 2017 to 2019). In the study overall: An earlier analysis of roughly 500 of the donors reported 276 Gb of sequence data and more than 90 million unique TCR beta sequences from 150 million to 200 million T cells. An early release covering roughly 580 HLA-typed donors comprised 250 to 350 gigabases of sequencing data and 65 million to 100 million unique TCR sequences. Of the roughly 400 genotyped donors, more than 75% were placed in the genetic ancestry cluster associated with self-reported Caucasian donors. The study was designed to test whether signatures of past pathogen exposure could be identified by cataloging public T cell receptors. Using immunosequencing, the study profiled T cell repertoires from 500 to 800 subjects and related those repertoires to cytomegalovirus serostatus. Along with the approximately 650-subject first cohort, a separate validation cohort of more than 90 different subjects was used. To predict cytomegalovirus infection status, the study brought together high-throughput TCR immunosequencing, statistical association of individual TCRs with disease status, and machine learning. A later analysis re-analyzed previously published TCR beta repertoires from 666 donors and added high-resolution HLA genotyping to study TCR occurrence patterns. Rather than drawing on any new phenotypic data, the later analysis identified candidate immune exposures from TCR beta sequences and the way those sequences occurred across donors. To decide whether each TCR beta V gene segment behaved as functional or pseudogenic, an earlier analysis of 587 of the donors relied on high-throughput TCR beta sequencing. Donor age, sex, ethnicity and CMV serostatus were compiled together with the repertoire data. A later genetic analysis used genome-wide SNP genotypes for about 55% of the 666 donors, treating that subset as a discovery cohort. Every discovery cohort repertoire had been produced on one sequencing platform. HLA typing included class I and class II loci at four-digit resolution. Typing coverage varied by locus: roughly 629-630 donors for A, B, C, DRB1 and DQB1; around 560 for DQA1; approximately 570 for DPA1; roughly 450 for DPB1. Because of strong linkage in the cohort, five DR-DQ haplotypes were treated as single units for association and clustering. Among some 410 genotyped donors of the cohort, an average of about 240,000 unique TCR beta nucleotide sequences were sequenced per donor, about a sixth of them non-productive. General conclusions and limits of the study: Some IMGT-functional V segments, including TRBV6-2 and TRBV6-3, could not be distinguished by the 87-base-pair reads and were therefore excluded. Only TCR beta chains were sequenced in this cohort, and the absence of alpha or paired-chain data limited detectable features. The only immune exposure information available for the cohort was CMV serostatus. In a later genetic analysis, fewer N-insertions in productive TCRs were reported among donors in an Asian-associated ancestry cluster than the approximately 670-donor mean. In the study, 150 to 200 TCR beta chains were listed as associated with cytomegalovirus. Three of the identified cytomegalovirus-associated TCR beta chains were confirmed in vitro to be specific for cytomegalovirus antigens. At a false discovery rate of 0.05, a later analysis linked some 18,000 TCR beta sequences to specific HLA alleles. The authors suggested that the approach could potentially be extended to other disease states and immunological phenotypes. A group of highly shared sequence variants was considered likely to be a technical artifact of the sequencing pipeline. In an earlier analysis of several hundred of the donors, most TCR beta V segments were observed in productive rearrangements about 90% or about 30% of the time, broadly matching IMGT annotations. The presence/absence analyses assumed that sequencing depth was roughly uniform across donors, and that assumption may not be true. Strong co-occurrence of HLA alleles, especially DR and DQ, made assigning TCR associations to individual alleles difficult. The classifier was reported to diagnose cytomegalovirus status with high specificity and sensitivity in both the original cohort and the validation cohort. Because HLA typing was missing for some donors at each locus, association tests included only the typed subset. In a later analysis, TCR association rates were found to vary across HLA loci, with the most associated TCRs seen for DRB1 alleles and the fewest for HLA-C alleles. A later analysis found that most CMV-associated TCR beta chains appeared HLA-restricted, with HLA associations seemingly driven largely by CMV exposure. Most TCR sequences were observed very rarely across donors, whereas some public TCRs were present in many individuals. In a later analysis, HLA-associated TCR beta chains were found to be more clonally expanded and to have lower generation probabilities than equally common non-associated chains. Correlated functional status among segregating V segments might reflect linkage disequilibrium, but an unknown experimental factor could not be ruled out. A further reported finding was that TCR beta sequences accurately predicted the HLA-A and HLA-B alleles for most subjects in the first cohort. V-gene and J-gene trimming of TCR beta chains was associated with a missense DCLRE1C variant in a later genetic analysis, and the association was replicated in an independent cohort. Some 15 rarely observed V segments, including chromosome 9 orphons, were excluded from the earlier analysis of approximately 600 of the donors because counts were too low. In a later analysis, several top co-occurrence clusters were reported to appear linked to parvovirus B19, influenza, CMV and Epstein-Barr virus.

The cohort comprised approximately 700 healthy bone marrow donors. At the time of sampling, every cohort member was nominally healthy, though immune exposures that went unrecorded were likely present. The donor tested CMV seropositive, placing the donor among the 290 or so seropositive members of the cohort. A peripheral blood sample was provided by each donor, and peripheral blood mononuclear cells were used for TCR beta sequencing. The Qiagen DNeasy Blood Extraction Kit was used to extract genomic DNA from the blood cell samples. Worth noting for this clone: Its antigen is not yet known.

Library method: the immunoSEQ multiplex PCR assay. For the multiplex PCR, a mixture combining 60 forward primers for TCR Vbeta segments and 13 reverse primers for TCR Jbeta segments was used. Amplification of the CDR3 region of rearranged TCR beta genes was performed with a multiplex PCR assay on genomic DNA. Amplified TCR beta libraries were sequenced as 87-base-pair reads on the Illumina HiSeq System. The paper's data handling went like this. In a later analysis, tens of millions of unique TCR beta chains were counted across the 666 repertoires, and roughly 11 million of these chains were shared by at least two donors. Raw reads were error-corrected and collapsed into unique sequences by a nearest-neighbor algorithm in which closely related sequences were merged to remove PCR and sequencing errors. CDR3 sequences were aligned to IMGT reference sequences to assign V, D and J gene segments. Each retained sequence needed at least a six-nucleotide match to both a V gene segment and a J gene segment. A rearrangement counted as productive if the CDR3 had no stop codons and remained in frame with V and J, and every other rearrangement counted as non-productive. Following IMGT convention, CDR3 was defined as the stretch from the second conserved V-encoded cysteine to the conserved J-encoded phenylalanine. The earlier analysis of fewer than 700 of the donors excluded sequences that lacked an unambiguous match to a single V gene segment. An earlier analysis of several hundred of the donors called V segments functional above 56.7% productive rearrangements and segregating when the between-donor standard deviation exceeded 5%. A statistical classification framework was developed to diagnose cytomegalovirus status using the catalog of TCR beta chain sequences. In a later analysis, TCR nucleotide sequences were compared against IMGT/GENE-DB human TR gene sequences so that V and J genes could be assigned. Using the TCRdist pipeline, a later analysis assigned CDR3 sequences along with most-parsimonious VDJ recombination scenarios. In a later analysis, every TCR beta chain was defined by the combination of its CDR3 amino acid sequence and its V-gene family, and reads without a unique V-gene family were dropped. In a later analysis, nearly 600 highly shared, low-generation-probability nucleotide sequences were removed to address suspected cross-contamination and a sequencing artifact. For each public chain, a later analysis derived a clonal expansion index from normalized ranks of inferred template counts within each repertoire. A later analysis computed generation probabilities with a VDJ recombination model fitted to out-of-frame rearrangements, and checked the results against IGoR. Hypergeometric tests were used in a later analysis to score TCR-TCR, TCR-HLA and TCR-CMV co-occurrence, with a repertoire-size bias correction applied to the TCR pairs. To estimate false discovery rates, a later analysis permuted the HLA or CMV assignments 20 times. In a later analysis, co-occurring TCRs were grouped using DBSCAN, with TCRdist sequence similarity added in when clustering inside HLA-allele-positive subsets. Repertoires with fewer than 30,000 or more than 120,000 public chains were left out of co-occurrence clustering, as were about five repertoires with anomalous nucleotide sharing. Held by TCRdb, this immuneACCESS table contains in-frame sequences only and omits some clones. Under half of the omission traces to an unresolved V gene where checked; the cause of the rest is unknown. The DNA was the basis for D and trimming; V, J and clone size are from that table. The data table for this sample lists about 33,000 clones. The ten largest make up over 4% of the sample.

The trim is 1 base for V and 5 bases for J, with a gap of 6 bases between the germline ends. Reading the germline V gene gives CDR1 MGHRA and CDR2 YSYEKL. From its cysteine to its phenylalanine, the CDR3 spans 13 amino acids. This entry keeps only the CDR3 DNA: 39 bases, framed from base 1. The sequenced sample consisted of PBMCs. Recombination connected TRBV4-1 to TRBJ1-5; no D gene is confidently identified. The TCR originated in a woman aged 40-49 years in good health and CMV-seropositive. The CDR3 region has the sequence CASSQVQHQPQHF. The sequence in DNA is TGCGCCAGCAGCCAAGTACAGCATCAGCCCCAGCATTTT.